Each of the 31 T cell receptor beta chains below was sequenced from the same sample in a study of shared clonotypes between healthy human individuals. Data came from immunoSEQ multiplex PCR; TCRdb stores just in-frame clones and leaves some out. The sample has 190,000 or so clones; 66% are singletons. Sequenced input: memory CD4+ T cells sorted from blood. Subset in this sample: CD45RA-negative fraction. These receptors were taken from a man aged 30 to 39 in good health.

This sequence joins TRBV28 and TRBJ2-7, with D perhaps TRBD2 (6 bases). The CDR3 contains 17 residues. Trimming removed 3 bases at V and 3 bases at J, with 21 bases between. Germline V gene data show CDR1 as MDHEN and CDR2 as SYDVKM. The CDR3: CASSFLPGVPGDYEQYF. In DNA, the CDR3 is TGTGCCAGCAGTTTTTTACCGGGGGTCCCTGGGGACTACGAGCAGTACTTC.

This clone was seen a handful of times. This chain joins TRBV6-4 and TRBJ2-1; D remains ambiguous. In germline, CDR1 is MRHNA, CDR2 SNTAGT. This CDR3 comprises 15 residues. The V end lost 5 bases, the J end lost 0 bases, and 11 bases lay between the germline ends. The DNA for the CDR3 is TGTGCCAGCAGTCCGATGGAGAGCTCCTACAATGAGCAGTTCTTC. This sequence encodes CASSPMESSYNEQFF.

This clone occurred a few times. The V gene is TRBV28, the J gene TRBJ1-2, with TRBD1 matching 12 bases. Germline CDR1 and CDR2: MDHEN and SYDVKM. V shed 2 bases, J shed 5 bases, and the junction held 6 bases outside the gene matches. The CDR3 totals 16 residues. The CDR3 spells CASSLTGTGGLYGYTF. CDR3 in DNA: TGTGCCAGCAGTTTAACCGGGACAGGGGGCTTATATGGCTACACCTTC.

CDR3: CAWSVLGGHQPQHF. CDR3 bases: TGTGCCTGGAGTGTACTTGGGGGGCATCAGCCCCAGCATTTT. This chain joins TRBV30 and TRBJ1-5; maybe TRBD1 (6 bases). The CDR3 spans 14 residues. V lost 0 bases to trimming and J lost 5 bases, with 11 bases between them. The germline V gene encodes CDR1 GTSNPN and CDR2 SVGIG (reference sequence).

CDR3: CASSPRRSRDRGKNNNYGYTF. The CDR3 DNA reads TGTGCCAGCAGCCCTCGAAGGTCCCGGGACAGGGGCAAGAATAATAACTATGGCTACACCTTC. V usage is TRBV21-1 and J usage is TRBJ1-2; TRBD1, the table's D call, lacks a check against the DNA. TRBV21-1 represents a pseudogene. The length of the CDR3 is 21 residues.

This clone has just a few counts. DNA for the CDR3: TGCAGCGTTGAATTGGGAGACAGGGGGCGCAGAGAGCAGTACTTC. Amino acids: CSVELGDRGRREQYF. The chain combines TRBV29-1 with TRBJ2-7; 10 nucleotides line up with TRBD1. The CDR3 loop spans 15 amino acids. Germline trimming cut 2 bases from V and 7 bases from J; bases unmatched to any gene: 11. Germline V gene data show CDR1 as SQVTM and CDR2 as ANQGSEA.

CDR3 in DNA: TGTGCCAGCAGGGATCGGTCCACCGGGGAAGCTTTCTTT. It yields the protein CASRDRSTGEAFF. The chain carries TRBV2 and TRBJ1-1, with unresolved D. This CDR3 has 13 residues. Trimming stripped 6 bases from V and 8 bases from J, with 16 bases between. The germline CDR1 and CDR2 sequences are SNHLY and FYNNEI.

This clone was seen a handful of times. Other DNA sequences in the sample encode the same CDR3. The chain is built from TRBV28 and TRBJ2-3; 10 nucleotides align to TRBD2. The V segment lost 4 bases and the J segment 1 base; nucleotides outside the gene matches: 2. Germline CDR1 reads MDHEN; CDR2 reads SYDVKM. CDR3 length: 15 residues. Here the CDR3 reads CASSSLAGGTDTQYF. CDR3 nucleotide sequence: TGTGCCAGCAGTTCCCTAGCGGGGGGCACAGATACGCAGTATTTT.

CDR3 sequence reads: CASSGAVEYTEAFF. In DNA, the CDR3 is TGTGCCAGCAGTGGCGCGGTTGAGTACACTGAAGCTTTCTTT. The chain recombines TRBV25-1 with TRBJ1-1; no clear D. Germline V gene lookup returns CDR1 MGHDK and CDR2 SYGVNS. This CDR3 contains 14 residues. V was trimmed by 4 bases and J by 3 bases, leaving 12 bases between them.

The chain has TRBV28 and TRBJ1-1; D perhaps matches TRBD1 (5 bases). In germline, CDR1 is MDHEN, CDR2 SYDVKM. Trimming left V 7 bases short and J 5 bases short, with 17 bases between. The CDR3 is 14 residues long. DNA for the CDR3: TGTGCCAGCACCTCCCGCAGGGTTGAGACTGAAGCTTTCTTT. Translating it yields CASTSRRVETEAFF. The whole variable domain, remainder taken from reference TRBV28 and TRBJ1-1, is DVKVTQSSRYLVKRTGEKVFLECVQDMDHENMFWYRQDPGLGLRLIYFSYDVKMKEKGDIPEGYSVSREKKERFSLILESASTNQTSMYLCASTSRRVETEAFFGQGTRLTVV.

This clone was detected ten times or more. The chain links TRBV9 to TRBJ1-2; D remains unclear. Germline lookup yields CDR1 SGDLS and CDR2 YYNGEE. V lost 0 bases and J 0 bases, leaving 15 bases between the germline ends. This CDR3 contains 17 residues. The CDR3 DNA sequence: TGTGCCAGCAGCGTAGGCCCGAGTCCTACCCCTAACTATGGCTACACCTTC. As protein: CASSVGPSPTPNYGYTF. Filled out from reference TRBV9 and TRBJ1-2, the complete variable domain reads DSGVTQTPKHLITATGQRVTLRCSPRSGDLSVYWYQQSLDQGLQFLIQYYNGEERAKGNILERFSAQQFPDLHSELNLSSLELGDSALYFCASSVGPSPTPNYGYTFGSGTRLTVV.

This clone showed up many times. At one end, the junction sequence differs from germline, possibly due to a read error. The genes are TRBV10-1 and TRBJ2-7, with D possibly matching TRBD2 (5 bases). The CDR3 covers 12 residues. Germline CDR1 is WNHNN and CDR2 is SYGVQD (reference sequence). CDR3 DNA: TGCGCCAGCCCCTTGGACTCCCACGAGCAGTACTTC. Translated, it gives CASPLDSHEQYF.

This clone came up a few times. This chain connects TRBV6-1 to TRBJ2-2, with D maybe TRBD2 (5 bases). V dropped 4 bases and J dropped 4 bases, with 13 bases sitting between them. The CDR3 is 15 amino acids. Germline lookup yields CDR1 MNHNS and CDR2 SASEGT. The CDR3 coding sequence is TGTGCCAGCAGTGTGGGTAGCGCGTTCACCGGGGAGCTGTTTTTT. Residues: CASSVGSAFTGELFF.

In its sample, this clone was seen a few times. V and J are TRBV28 and TRBJ2-7; no firm D call. There are 12 residues in the CDR3. Germline V gene sequence: CDR1 MDHEN, CDR2 SYDVKM. V dropped 6 bases and J dropped 6 bases, with 12 bases sitting between them. The CDR3 region has the DNA TGTGCCAGCAGGGACCCAGCGCGCGAGCAGTACTTC. Its translation: CASRDPAREQYF.

This clone came up many times. CDR3 region: CASNPQGAYEQYF. The CDR3 coding sequence is TGTGCCAGCAACCCACAGGGAGCCTACGAGCAGTACTTC. The chain is built from TRBV28 and TRBJ2-7; D possibly corresponds to TRBD1 (6 bases). This CDR3 comprises 13 residues. V shed 7 bases and J shed 2 bases, with 12 bases lying between them. The germline V gene encodes CDR1 MDHEN and CDR2 SYDVKM.

The chain is built from TRBV4-1 and TRBJ2-1; D unclear. With 1 base removed from V and 2 bases from J, the gap between germline ends came to 12 bases. The CDR3 runs to 16 residues. CDR1 is MGHRA, CDR2 YSYEKL, per germline. The CDR3: CASSQVDLVAYNEQFF. The CDR3 DNA follows: TGCGCCAGCAGCCAAGTTGATCTAGTGGCCTACAATGAGCAGTTCTTC.

The V call is TRBV9, the J call TRBJ2-1; 13 bases are a match to TRBD2. Germline CDR1 and CDR2: SGDLS and YYNGEE. V shed 3 bases and J 8 bases; nucleotides not matched to a gene: 8. This CDR3 has 16 amino acids. The CDR3 loop reads CASSARTSGSLDEQFF. CDR3 nucleotide sequence: TGTGCCAGCAGCGCCCGGACTAGCGGGAGTCTCGATGAGCAGTTCTTC. Drawing the rest from reference TRBV9 and TRBJ2-1, the complete variable domain is DSGVTQTPKHLITATGQRVTLRCSPRSGDLSVYWYQQSLDQGLQFLIQYYNGEERAKGNILERFSAQQFPDLHSELNLSSLELGDSALYFCASSARTSGSLDEQFFGPGTRLTVL.

This clone was observed a handful of times. The J gene is TRBJ2-4, the V gene TRBV11-2, with D maybe TRBD1 (5 bases). The CDR3 extends over 15 amino acids. The germline V gene has CDR1 SGHAT and CDR2 FQNNGV. Trimming stripped 2 bases from V and 5 bases from J, with 13 bases between. The CDR3 loop is CASSLRLQTENIQYF. CDR3 in DNA: TGTGCCAGCAGCTTAAGGTTGCAGACAGAAAACATTCAGTACTTC. Full variable domain (remainder filled in from reference TRBV11-2 and TRBJ2-4): EAGVAQSPRYKIIEKRQSVAFWCNPISGHATLYWYQQILGQGPKLLIQFQNNGVVDDSQLPKDRFSAERLKGVDSTLKIQPAKLEDSAVYLCASSLRLQTENIQYFGAGTRLSVL.

The rearrangement links TRBV29-1 to TRBJ2-1; TRBD1 matches at 7 bases. The germline gives CDR1 SQVTM, CDR2 ANQGSEA. The CDR3 spans 12 residues. Trimming took 0 bases from V and 7 from J; bases not matched to a gene: 0. The CDR3 region has the DNA TGCAGCGTTGAAGACAGGGGGAATGAGCAGTTCTTC. This gives the protein CSVEDRGNEQFF.

The J gene is TRBJ2-5, the V gene TRBV9, with 7 bases aligning to TRBD2. With 4 bases clipped from V and 3 bases from J, the junction kept 15 bases outside the gene matches. The CDR3 sequence is 17 residues long. Per germline, CDR1 SGDLS and CDR2 YYNGEE. This CDR3 is CASSPREDAGSKETQYF. CDR3 sequence (DNA): TGTGCCAGCAGCCCCCGGGAGGATGCGGGGTCCAAAGAGACCCAGTACTTC.

This clone was found a few times. CDR3 in amino acids: CASTDYGTSGYTYEQYF. In nucleotides, the CDR3 is TGTGCCAGCACCGATTACGGGACTAGCGGGTATACCTACGAGCAGTACTTC. The gene calls are TRBV28 and TRBJ2-7, with 12 bases fitting TRBD2. The length of the CDR3 is 17 residues. V was clipped by 7 bases and J by 2 bases; unmatched bases: 12. Germline V gene lookup returns CDR1 MDHEN and CDR2 SYDVKM.

This clone was counted between two and nine times. V and J are TRBV5-1 and TRBJ2-3, with 10 bases identical to TRBD2. The CDR3 contains 21 residues. CDR1 SGHRS and CDR2 YFSETQ come from the germline V gene. Trimming at V came to 0 bases and at J to 2 bases, leaving 18 bases not matched to a gene. The CDR3 loop is CASSLAFSGRSSPANTDTQYF. In DNA form, the CDR3 reads TGCGCCAGCAGCTTGGCCTTTAGCGGGAGGTCCAGCCCGGCGAACACAGATACGCAGTATTTT.

V gene TRBV12-5 combines with J gene TRBJ2-1; a possible D gene is TRBD1 (6 bases). The CDR3 extends over 15 amino acids. Looked up from germline, CDR1 is LGHNT and CDR2 is FRNRAP. Trimming cost V 6 bases and J 8 bases, with 20 bases left between them. CDR3 sequence reads: CASGQITGSGDEQFF. The CDR3 DNA is TGTGCTAGTGGCCAAATCACAGGGTCAGGCGATGAGCAGTTCTTC. The variable domain in full, with the rest retrieved from reference TRBV12-5 and TRBJ2-1, is DARVTQTPRHKVTEMGQEVTMRCQPILGHNTVFWYRQTMMQGLELLAYFRNRAPLDDSGMPKDRFSAEMPDATLATLKIQPSEPRDSAVYFCASGQITGSGDEQFFGPGTRLTVL.

The chain recombines TRBV7-9 with TRBJ2-1; 8 bases line up with TRBD1. Trimming took 5 bases from V and 0 from J; bases not matched to a gene: 9. CDR3 length equals 17 residues. The germline V gene has CDR1 SEHNR and CDR2 FQNEAQ (reference sequence). The CDR3 protein is CASSLRQGTSSYNEQFF. Written as DNA, the CDR3 is TGTGCCAGCAGCCTAAGACAGGGGACGAGCTCCTACAATGAGCAGTTCTTC.

The V and J genes are TRBV5-6 and TRBJ2-3; D is unclear. The CDR3 has 14 residues. Trimming left V 0 bases short and J 0 bases short, with 5 bases between. CDR1 is SGHDT and CDR2 is YYEEEE in the germline V gene. DNA of the CDR3: TGTGCCAGCAGCTTGGGACCTAGCACAGATACGCAGTATTTT. It yields the protein CASSLGPSTDTQYF.

This chain connects TRBV9 to TRBJ2-5, with 9 positions matching TRBD2. Per germline, CDR1 SGDLS and CDR2 YYNGEE. The CDR3 length is 18 residues. J gave up 5 bases and V 0 bases, and 14 bases lay outside the gene matches. This chain's CDR3 is CASSVGLAGTRGQETQYF. DNA for the CDR3: TGTGCCAGCAGCGTAGGCCTAGCGGGAACTAGGGGCCAGGAGACCCAGTACTTC. The whole variable domain, filled in from reference TRBV9 and TRBJ2-5, reads DSGVTQTPKHLITATGQRVTLRCSPRSGDLSVYWYQQSLDQGLQFLIQYYNGEERAKGNILERFSAQQFPDLHSELNLSSLELGDSALYFCASSVGLAGTRGQETQYFGPGTRLLVL.

This clone was seen once. The chain has TRBV7-8 and TRBJ2-3, with a possible D match to TRBD1 (7 bases). The germline gives CDR1 SGHVS, CDR2 FQNEAQ. Deletions cut 0 bases from V and 9 bases from J, with 19 bases between. The CDR3 spans 16 residues. The CDR3 protein is CASSLAVAQGGYTQYF. CDR3 nucleotides: TGTGCCAGCAGCTTAGCCGTAGCCCAGGGGGGTTACACGCAGTATTTT.

The chain links TRBV2 to TRBJ1-5; 8 positions agree with TRBD1. The trim removed 4 bases at V and 6 bases at J, leaving 11 bases unmatched. CDR1 is SNHLY, CDR2 FYNNEI, per germline. The CDR3 is made up of 16 amino acids. This CDR3 reads CASSGGQETSSQPQHF. CDR3 sequence (DNA): TGTGCCAGCAGTGGGGGACAGGAGACCTCAAGTCAGCCCCAGCATTTT.

The CDR3 loop reads CASSFKGAGYYYEQYF. The CDR3, as DNA: TGTGCCAGCAGTTTCAAAGGGGCAGGATATTACTACGAGCAGTACTTC. The chain couples TRBV27 to TRBJ2-7, with D perhaps TRBD1 (5 bases). Germline CDR1 and CDR2: MNHEY and SMNVEV (reference sequence). Trimming stripped 3 bases from V and 3 bases from J, with 18 bases between. This CDR3 comprises 16 residues.

The chain couples TRBV16 to TRBJ2-2, with TRBD2 matching over 7 bases. Trimming removed 5 bases from V and 4 bases from J; junction bases left unmatched: 7. CDR1 KGHSY and CDR2 FQNENV come from the germline V gene. The CDR3 extends over 15 amino acids. The CDR3 DNA is TGTGCCAGCAGCAAACAAGGCGGGGGCACCGGGGAGCTGTTTTTT. Its protein product is CASSKQGGGTGELFF.

J is TRBJ2-2 and V is TRBV28, with 10 nucleotides matching TRBD2. Germline CDR1 is MDHEN and CDR2 is SYDVKM. The V gene end was trimmed by 5 bases and the J gene end by 3 bases; junction bases not matched to a gene: 9. The CDR3 is made up of 17 amino acids. CDR3 DNA sequence: TGTGCCAGCAGTCCGTCCAGCGGGAGGGCCTACACCGGGGAGCTGTTTTTT. Translation gives CASSPSSGRAYTGELFF.